The next 23 T cell receptor beta chains were all read from a single sample in a study of T cells in Graves' hyperthyroidism and ophthalmopathy. Amplification yielded TCR beta CDR3 regions, with RNA transcripts as the source. Initially, a first-round RT-PCR of the TCR CDR3 employed the HTBI primer set. One entry per CDR3 protein, called by TCRdb with MiXCR from the multiplex PCR reads. The data contain around 700,000 distinct CDR3 sequences, 15% to 20% of them singletons. The specimen was blood. These receptors were taken from a woman in her fifties or sixties with Graves' hyperthyroidism that later progressed to Graves' ophthalmopathy.

This clonotype was picked up a small number of times. This sequence joins TRBV27 and TRBJ1-5, with D possibly being TRBD1 (6 bases). The germline V gene has CDR1 MNHEY and CDR2 SMNVEV (reference sequence). The CDR3 runs 16 residues. Trimming shortened V by 8 bases and J by 3 bases, and 20 bases separated the two germline ends. The CDR3 bases are TGTGCCAGCGGCAAAAGGGGGGCAGGGAACAATCAGCCCCAGCATTTT. Residues: CASGKRGAGNNQPQHF.

This clonotype came up a few times. V is TRBV9 and J is TRBJ2-1; TRBD2 agrees at 10 bases. Trimming removed 1 base from V and 9 bases from J; junction bases left unmatched: 7. The CDR3 loop spans 15 amino acids. Germline CDR1 reads SGDLS; CDR2 reads YYNGEE. The CDR3 nucleotides read TGTGCCAGCAGCGTACGGCTAGCGGGGGCAGTTGAGCAGTTCTTC. This gives the protein CASSVRLAGAVEQFF.

The genes are TRBV19 and TRBJ2-2; D uncertain. The CDR3 sequence is 15 residues long. Germline V gives CDR1 LNHDA, CDR2 SQIVND (reference sequence). V lost 10 bases and J lost 0, with 15 bases in between. CDR3 nucleotides: TGTGCCACCATTAGGTCCCGAGCGAACACCGGGGAGCTGTTTTTT. Translation gives CATIRSRANTGELFF.

This clonotype showed up just a few times. This chain uses TRBV7-6 with TRBJ2-1; no firm D call. The CDR3 consists of 17 residues. Germline V gene sequence: CDR1 SGHVS, CDR2 FNYEAQ. V shed 0 bases and J shed 2 bases, with 14 bases lying between them. CDR3 sequence: CASSLAPGDSAYNEQFF. The CDR3 DNA is TGTGCCAGCAGCTTAGCGCCGGGCGATAGTGCCTACAATGAGCAGTTCTTC.

The CDR3 sequence is CASSSGQQDNEQFF. DNA of the CDR3: TGTGCCAGCAGTTCGGGACAGCAAGACAATGAGCAGTTCTTC. The chain recombines TRBV27 with TRBJ2-1; TRBD1 matches at 7 bases. The trim removed 4 bases at V and 5 bases at J, leaving 5 bases unmatched. Germline V CDR1 and CDR2: MNHEY, SMNVEV (reference sequence). The CDR3 length is 14 residues.

In DNA, the CDR3 is TGTGCCAGCAGTGAAGGGGGTGCGACGGATACGCAGTATTTT. Protein: CASSEGGATDTQYF. The gene calls are TRBV6-1 and TRBJ2-3; D ambiguous. Per germline, CDR1 MNHNS and CDR2 SASEGT. The CDR3 spans 14 residues. V was trimmed by 1 base and J by 6 bases, leaving 11 bases between them.

There are many counts of this clonotype. The chain employs TRBV12-3 or TRBV12-4 and TRBJ2-5; 14 nucleotides align to TRBD2. This CDR3 contains 18 residues. The junction had 13 bases not matched to a gene; V was cut back by 6 bases and J by 4 bases. CDR3 region: CASSPTRTSGGFGETQYF. The CDR3 DNA sequence: TGTGCCAGCAGCCCGACTAGGACTAGCGGGGGGTTCGGAGAGACCCAGTACTTC.

This rearrangement joins TRBV5-4 to TRBJ1-6; 8 positions agree with TRBD1. The CDR3 loop spans 14 amino acids. Germline CDR1 is SGHNT and CDR2 is YYREEE (reference sequence). V trimming: 4 bases; J trimming: 11 bases; junction bases outside the gene matches: 8. This CDR3 is CASSAQGVRTPLHF. The CDR3 bases are TGTGCCAGCAGCGCACAGGGGGTTAGGACACCCCTCCACTTT. The complete variable domain, with remaining parts taken from reference TRBV5-4 and TRBJ1-6, reads ETGVTQSPTHLIKTRGQQVTLRCSSQSGHNTVSWYQQALGQGPQFIFQYYREEENGRGNFPPRFSGLQFPNYSSELNVNALELDDSALYLCASSAQGVRTPLHFGNGTRLTVT.

CDR3 loop: CASSQDMTTSGELFF. CDR3 bases: TGTGCCAGCAGCCAAGATATGACCACGTCCGGGGAGCTGTTTTTT. The chain is built from TRBV3-1 and TRBJ2-2; D ambiguous. The CDR3 spans 15 residues. V was trimmed by 0 bases and J by 6 bases, leaving 11 bases between them. Germline CDR1 reads LGHDT; CDR2 reads YNNKEL (reference sequence).

The rearrangement links TRBV19 to TRBJ2-2; D gene uncertain. Between the trimmed V and J ends, which lost 1 base and 8 bases, there was a span of 11 bases. CDR3 length equals 14 residues. Looked up from germline, CDR1 is LNHDA and CDR2 is SQIVND (reference sequence). CDR3 loop: CASSIVHGEGELFF. In nucleotides, the CDR3 is TGTGCCAGTAGTATAGTGCATGGGGAAGGGGAGCTGTTTTTT.

This chain uses TRBV10-2 with TRBJ1-6, with D hard to call. Germline assignment: CDR1 WSHSY and CDR2 SAAADI. V lost 7 bases to trimming and J lost 7 bases, with 11 bases between them. This CDR3 comprises 13 residues. This chain's CDR3 is CASTRERNSPLHF. The CDR3, as DNA: TGCGCCAGCACCCGGGAGCGAAATTCACCCCTCCACTTT.

This clonotype occurred many times. This chain links TRBV7-2 with TRBJ2-1, with D possibly called TRBD1 or TRBD2 (5 bases each). CDR3 length: 14 residues. CDR1 is SGHTA, CDR2 FQGNSA, per germline. The V end was cut by 0 bases, the J end by 5 bases, with 8 bases between. The CDR3 protein is CASSLAGTNNEQFF. The CDR3 nucleotides read TGTGCCAGCAGCTTAGCGGGGACCAACAATGAGCAGTTCTTC.

This chain joins TRBV19 and TRBJ1-1; D gene ambiguous. From germline, CDR1 is LNHDA and CDR2 SQIVND (reference sequence). V was shortened by 4 bases and J by 0 bases, with 6 bases between the two germline ends. The CDR3 totals 13 residues. Written as DNA, the CDR3 is TGTGCCAGTAGTAGGGTGGTGAACACTGAAGCTTTCTTT. As protein: CASSRVVNTEAFF.

The J gene is TRBJ2-3, the V gene TRBV6-1, with TRBD2 identical over 9 bases. The CDR3 sequence is 16 residues long. CDR1 and CDR2 from the germline V gene are MNHNS and SASEGT. J gave up 2 bases and V 5 bases, and 8 bases lay outside the gene matches. CDR3 DNA: TGTGCCAGCAGTCCGTTTAGCGGGGGCTTCACAGATACGCAGTATTTT. This encodes CASSPFSGGFTDTQYF.

In regard to this clonotype: A much larger clonotype is one base distant, so this may be a read error. J is TRBJ2-1 and V is TRBV3-1; 11 positions match TRBD2. Germline V CDR1 and CDR2: LGHDT, YNNKEL (reference sequence). This CDR3 contains 16 residues. After removal of 0 bases from V and 8 bases from J, the junction contained 6 bases not matched to a gene. The CDR3 DNA is TGTGCCAGCAGCCAAGATCTAGCGGGGGGCGGCGATGAGCAGTTCTTC. This codes for CASSQDLAGGGDEQFF.

This clonotype was counted ten times or more. V is TRBV5-1 and J is TRBJ2-7, with D possibly TRBD1 on 5 matching bases. The CDR3 is 13 amino acids. Trimming stripped 2 bases from V and 2 bases from J, with 8 bases between. Germline values: CDR1 SGHRS, CDR2 YFSETQ. Written as DNA, the CDR3 is TGCGCCAGCAGCTTCAGGGTTGCCTACGAGCAGTACTTC. This codes for CASSFRVAYEQYF.

The chain uses TRBV27 and TRBJ1-1, with a weak D call TRBD1 (5 bases). Germline V gene data show CDR1 as MNHEY and CDR2 as SMNVEV (reference sequence). Trimming removed 5 bases from V and 1 base from J, with 14 bases in between. This CDR3 is built from 15 residues. The CDR3 DNA reads as TGTGCCAGCAGTAGAGACAGCGGTAGGAACACTGAAGCTTTCTTT. Residues: CASSRDSGRNTEAFF.

This clonotype came up many times. The rearrangement links TRBV18 to TRBJ1-2; 7 bases are shared with TRBD1. Germline-derived CDR1 and CDR2 are KGHSH and LQKENI. Trimming removed 3 bases from V and 2 bases from J; junction bases left unmatched: 6. There are 15 residues in the CDR3. The DNA for the CDR3 is TGTGCCAGCTCACCTACCCGGGACAGCAACTATGGCTACACCTTC. The encoded protein is CASSPTRDSNYGYTF.

The chain employs TRBV7-9 and TRBJ2-5; 12 nucleotides agree with TRBD2. This CDR3 has 15 amino acids. J lost 3 bases, V lost 5 bases, and 4 bases had no gene match. Germline V CDR1 and CDR2: SEHNR, FQNEAQ (reference sequence). CDR3 sequence reads: CASSPSGRAEETQYF. CDR3 nucleotides: TGTGCCAGCAGCCCTAGCGGGAGGGCCGAAGAGACCCAGTACTTC.

This clonotype was seen a handful of times. The CDR3 loop is CATSRAASGGHEQFF. The CDR3 bases are TGTGCCACCAGCAGAGCGGCTAGCGGGGGGCATGAGCAGTTCTTC. This chain joins TRBV15 and TRBJ2-1; TRBD2 matches 11 bases. Looked up from germline, CDR1 is LNHNV and CDR2 is YYDKDF (reference sequence). Germline trimming cut 1 base from V and 8 bases from J; bases unmatched to any gene: 4. There are 15 residues in the CDR3.

There are many counts of this clonotype. This chain uses TRBV6-6 with TRBJ1-5; D is unclear. Germline V gives CDR1 MNHNY, CDR2 SVGAGI (reference sequence). The CDR3 sequence is 13 residues long. The germline V and J ends were trimmed by 0 bases and 5 bases, with 5 bases remaining between them. DNA of the CDR3: TGTGCCAGCAGTTACTCGGGCGATCAGCCCCAGCATTTT. Its translation: CASSYSGDQPQHF.

This chain connects TRBV6-5 to TRBJ2-7; D tentatively fits TRBD1 or TRBD2 (5 bases each). V shed 0 bases and J shed 1 base, with 10 bases lying between them. CDR3 length: 15 amino acids. Germline lookup yields CDR1 MNHEY and CDR2 SVGAGI. The CDR3 is CASSYSRDRSYEQYF. The CDR3 DNA sequence: TGTGCCAGCAGTTACTCCAGGGACCGTTCCTACGAGCAGTACTTC.

This clonotype has just a few counts. The chain links TRBV27 to TRBJ1-2; maybe TRBD1 (5 bases). Per germline, CDR1 MNHEY and CDR2 SMNVEV (reference sequence). The CDR3 is 11 amino acids. The germline V and J ends were trimmed by 6 bases and 7 bases, with 9 bases remaining between them. The CDR3 spells CASRGGFGYTF. CDR3 sequence (DNA): TGTGCCAGCAGGGGGGGGTTTGGCTACACCTTC.